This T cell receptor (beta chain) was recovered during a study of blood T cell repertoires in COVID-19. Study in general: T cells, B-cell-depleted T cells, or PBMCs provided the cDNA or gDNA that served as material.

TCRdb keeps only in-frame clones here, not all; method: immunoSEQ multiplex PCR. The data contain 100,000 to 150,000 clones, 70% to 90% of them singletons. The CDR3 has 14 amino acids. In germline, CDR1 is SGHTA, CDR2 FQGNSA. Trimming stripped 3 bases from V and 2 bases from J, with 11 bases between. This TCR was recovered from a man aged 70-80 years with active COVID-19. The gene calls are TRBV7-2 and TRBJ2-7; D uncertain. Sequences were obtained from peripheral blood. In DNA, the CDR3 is TGTGCCAGCAGCTTTTTTGTGGGCCCCTACGAGCAGTACTTC. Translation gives CASSFFVGPYEQYF. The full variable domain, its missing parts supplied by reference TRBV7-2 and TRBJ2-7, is GAGVSQSPSNKVTEKGKDVELRCDPISGHTALYWYRQSLGQGLEFLIYFQGNSAPDKSGLPSDRFSAERTGGSVSTLTIQRTQQEDSAVYLCASSFFVGPYEQYFGPGTRLTVT.